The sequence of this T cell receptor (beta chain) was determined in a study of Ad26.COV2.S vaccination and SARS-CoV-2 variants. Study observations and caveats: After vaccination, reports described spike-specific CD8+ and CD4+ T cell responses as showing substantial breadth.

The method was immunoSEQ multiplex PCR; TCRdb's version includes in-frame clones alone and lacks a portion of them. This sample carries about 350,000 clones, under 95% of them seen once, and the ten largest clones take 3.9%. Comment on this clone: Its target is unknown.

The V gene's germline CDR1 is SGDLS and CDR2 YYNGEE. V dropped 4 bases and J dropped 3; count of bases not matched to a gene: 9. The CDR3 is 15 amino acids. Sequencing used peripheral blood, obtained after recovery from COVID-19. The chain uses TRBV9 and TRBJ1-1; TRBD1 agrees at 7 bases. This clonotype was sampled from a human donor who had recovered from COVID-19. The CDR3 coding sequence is TGTGCCAGCAGCCCCAGGGGGGGAGGGGACACTGAAGCTTTCTTT. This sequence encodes CASSPRGGGDTEAFF.